The 22 T cell receptor beta chains listed next were all sequenced from one sample in a study of blood T cell repertoires in COVID-19. Only in-frame clones appear in the TCRdb table, and some are missing; sequencing was by immunoSEQ multiplex PCR. The sample includes some 250,000 clones, 86% of them seen just once. The material sequenced was peripheral blood. These receptors all stem from a man aged 25 to 45 with active or convalescent COVID-19.

This clone has a handful of counts. CDR3 sequence (DNA): TGTGCCAGCAGTGGAGCAGGGGTCTATGGCTACACCTTC. It is translated as CASSGAGVYGYTF. V gene TRBV25-1 combines with J gene TRBJ1-2; tentative D call: TRBD1 (6 bases). The ends were cut back, 4 bases at V and 4 bases at J, with 10 bases in the middle. The CDR3 is 13 residues long. Germline-derived CDR1 and CDR2 are MGHDK and SYGVNS.

The chain combines TRBV30 with TRBJ1-1; possible D gene TRBD1, 5 bases. The germline V and J ends were trimmed by 2 bases and 2 bases, with 12 bases remaining between them. CDR3 length equals 14 residues. Germline CDR1 and CDR2: GTSNPN and SVGIG (reference sequence). The CDR3 DNA reads as TGTGCCTGGAGTACTGACAGAATTAACACTGAAGCTTTCTTT. Encoded protein: CAWSTDRINTEAFF.

The gene calls are TRBV7-8 and TRBJ2-7; 10 bases line up with TRBD1. Trimming removed 3 bases from V and 6 bases from J; junction bases left unmatched: 5. The CDR3 covers 14 residues. Germline loops: CDR1 SGHVS, CDR2 FQNEAQ. This CDR3 reads CASSFQDRGGEQYF. The DNA for the CDR3 is TGTGCCAGCAGCTTCCAGGACAGGGGGGGCGAGCAGTACTTC.

This clone has just one count. The J gene is TRBJ1-1, the V gene TRBV10-3; maybe TRBD1 (6 bases). Germline CDR1 is ENHRY and CDR2 is SYGVKD. Trimming cost V 6 bases and J 0 bases, with 11 bases left between them. The length of the CDR3 is 14 residues. The CDR3 region is CAIRPGHMNTEAFF. The DNA of the CDR3 is TGTGCCATCAGACCGGGACATATGAACACTGAAGCTTTCTTT.

The chain recombines TRBV2 with TRBJ2-1, with D maybe TRBD2 (6 bases). The CDR3 extends over 15 amino acids. Germline loops: CDR1 SNHLY, CDR2 FYNNEI. Trimming pared 1 base from V and 8 bases from J, leaving 15 bases between. CDR3 nucleotide sequence: TGTGCCAGCAGTGAAGTGGAGACTAGTTTCCATGAGCAGTTCTTC. This sequence encodes CASSEVETSFHEQFF.

This clone was seen a few times. The V call is TRBV20-1, the J call TRBJ2-3, with 8 bases aligning to TRBD2. The V segment lost 6 bases and the J segment 11 bases; nucleotides outside the gene matches: 7. CDR3 length equals 11 residues. The germline V gene encodes CDR1 DFQATT and CDR2 SNEGSKA (reference sequence). Here the CDR3 reads CSAYGAGGQYF. The CDR3 DNA follows: TGCAGTGCCTACGGGGCGGGGGGGCAGTATTTT.

The chain employs TRBV10-3 and TRBJ1-6; 8 positions agree with TRBD1. V gave up 6 bases and J gave up 7 bases; unmatched junction bases: 8. CDR1 is ENHRY, CDR2 SYGVKD, per germline. The CDR3 runs to 15 residues. CDR3 coding DNA: TGTGCCATCAGGCCCGACAGGGGTCTGAATTCACCCCTCCACTTT. It encodes CAIRPDRGLNSPLHF.

CDR3 loop: CASSGSSYNSPLHF. CDR3 DNA sequence: TGTGCCAGCAGTGGTAGCTCCTATAATTCACCCCTCCACTTT. The chain recombines TRBV2 with TRBJ1-6; unclear D gene. CDR3 length equals 14 residues. In germline, CDR1 is SNHLY, CDR2 FYNNEI. V was cut by 4 bases and J by 0 bases, with 4 bases left in between.

The chain carries TRBV27 and TRBJ2-7; 12 bases are a match to TRBD1. Trimming took 5 bases from V and 9 from J; bases not matched to a gene: 8. The CDR3 runs 14 residues. In germline, CDR1 is MNHEY, CDR2 SMNVEV (reference sequence). Here the CDR3 reads CASSPPGTGGLQYF. For the CDR3, the DNA is TGTGCCAGCAGTCCCCCAGGGACAGGGGGCCTGCAGTACTTC.

The CDR3 nucleotides are TGTGCCAGCACAGTAGCGGGGACCTACGAGCAGTACTTC. Protein sequence: CASTVAGTYEQYF. The chain combines TRBV6-5 with TRBJ2-7, with 8 bases that match TRBD2. The V segment lost 7 bases and the J segment 2 bases; nucleotides outside the gene matches: 4. The CDR3 is made up of 13 amino acids. Germline V gene data show CDR1 as MNHEY and CDR2 as SVGAGI.

The chain combines TRBV5-1 with TRBJ1-1; TRBD1 matches at 7 bases. V shed 7 bases, J shed 2 bases, and the junction held 14 bases outside the gene matches. CDR3 size: 16 residues. Looked up from germline, CDR1 is SGHRS and CDR2 is YFSETQ. The CDR3 DNA is TGCGCCAGCCGATCCACCGCTAAGGGGGCAAACACTGAAGCTTTCTTT. Protein: CASRSTAKGANTEAFF.

V gene TRBV30 combines with J gene TRBJ1-6, with 11 bases that match TRBD1. This CDR3 has 13 amino acids. V lost 5 bases and J lost 8; bases outside the gene matches: 2. The V gene's germline CDR1 is GTSNPN and CDR2 SVGIG (reference sequence). The CDR3 is CAWGTGGDSPLHF. The CDR3 DNA sequence: TGTGCCTGGGGGACAGGGGGGGATTCACCCCTCCACTTT.

The V and J genes are TRBV7-9 and TRBJ1-1; tentatively, D is TRBD1 (6 bases). The CDR3 is 14 amino acids. Germline values: CDR1 SEHNR, CDR2 FQNEAQ (reference sequence). Trimming cost V 2 bases and J 0 bases, with 7 bases left between them. Here the CDR3 DNA reads TGTGCCAGCAGCTTATCAGGGGTGAACACTGAAGCTTTCTTT. Translation: CASSLSGVNTEAFF.

This rearrangement joins TRBV30 to TRBJ1-2; TRBD1 is a possible D gene (6 bases). The CDR3 runs 15 residues. CDR1 and CDR2 from the germline V gene are GTSNPN and SVGIG (reference sequence). V lost 2 bases and J lost 4, with 17 bases in between. CDR3 protein: CAWSLKGQQVYGYTF. For the CDR3, the DNA is TGTGCCTGGAGTCTTAAAGGACAGCAAGTCTATGGCTACACCTTC.

The chain joins TRBV2 to TRBJ1-2; D gene unclear. V was pared by 1 base and J by 4 bases, with 13 bases between. Germline CDR1 SNHLY, CDR2 FYNNEI. There are 15 residues in the CDR3. The CDR3 reads CASSEGPGLSYGYTF. The DNA for the CDR3 is TGTGCCAGCAGTGAAGGGCCGGGGTTAAGCTATGGCTACACCTTC.

The chain couples TRBV19 to TRBJ1-6, with D tentatively TRBD1 (5 bases). Germline loops: CDR1 LNHDA, CDR2 SQIVND (reference sequence). Trimming left V 4 bases short and J 7 bases short, with 11 bases between. This CDR3 comprises 14 residues. The CDR3 nucleotides are TGTGCCAGTAGTACCGACAGTACAAATTCACCCCTCCACTTT. Translating gives CASSTDSTNSPLHF.

This chain connects TRBV4-3 to TRBJ2-2; possible D gene TRBD1, 5 bases. The V end was cut by 2 bases, the J end by 6 bases, with 10 bases between. Germline V CDR1 and CDR2: LGHNA, YSLEER. CDR3 length: 14 residues. The CDR3 protein is CASSQSRVAGELFF. CDR3 in DNA: TGCGCCAGCAGCCAATCCAGGGTTGCCGGGGAGCTGTTTTTT.

The genes are TRBV4-1 and TRBJ1-5; D not certain. This CDR3 region has 13 residues. V lost 4 bases, J lost 6 bases, and 10 bases lay in between. Germline V gives CDR1 MGHRA, CDR2 YSYEKL. The DNA for the CDR3 is TGCGCCAGCAGCCTCAACCTACTTCAGCCCCAGCATTTT. Translated, it gives CASSLNLLQPQHF.

This clone appeared once. The chain recombines TRBV6-6 with TRBJ2-5; D uncertain. V lost 4 bases and J lost 3, with 15 bases in between. The CDR3 contains 15 residues. Looked up from germline, CDR1 is MNHNY and CDR2 is SVGAGI (reference sequence). The CDR3 region has the DNA TGTGCCAGCAGTTCGACATTCACGACGGAAGAGACCCAGTACTTC. Translating gives CASSSTFTTEETQYF.

This chain connects TRBV9 to TRBJ2-7, with a possible D match to TRBD2 (7 bases). This CDR3 is built from 15 residues. From germline, CDR1 is SGDLS and CDR2 YYNGEE. Trimming removed 4 bases from V and 2 bases from J, with 16 bases in between. The CDR3 sequence is CASSPGAGATYEQYF. The CDR3 DNA reads as TGTGCCAGCAGCCCAGGGGCGGGGGCCACCTACGAGCAGTACTTC.

This clone was found once. The chain combines TRBV6-5 with TRBJ2-7, with D tentatively TRBD2 (5 bases). Germline lookup yields CDR1 MNHEY and CDR2 SVGAGI. The CDR3 is 13 residues long. V was trimmed by 7 bases and J by 4 bases, leaving 14 bases between them. CDR3 coding DNA: TGTGCCAGCACCGTACCCGGAGGATACGAGCAGTACTTC. Translated: CASTVPGGYEQYF.

V gene TRBV10-3 combines with J gene TRBJ2-5; D not certain. Germline V lookup: CDR1 ENHRY, CDR2 SYGVKD. The length of the CDR3 is 15 residues. Trimming left V 0 bases short and J 4 bases short, with 12 bases between. CDR3 in DNA: TGTGCCATCAGTGAGTCGAAGACAATCGGAGAGACCCAGTACTTC. It is translated as CAISESKTIGETQYF.